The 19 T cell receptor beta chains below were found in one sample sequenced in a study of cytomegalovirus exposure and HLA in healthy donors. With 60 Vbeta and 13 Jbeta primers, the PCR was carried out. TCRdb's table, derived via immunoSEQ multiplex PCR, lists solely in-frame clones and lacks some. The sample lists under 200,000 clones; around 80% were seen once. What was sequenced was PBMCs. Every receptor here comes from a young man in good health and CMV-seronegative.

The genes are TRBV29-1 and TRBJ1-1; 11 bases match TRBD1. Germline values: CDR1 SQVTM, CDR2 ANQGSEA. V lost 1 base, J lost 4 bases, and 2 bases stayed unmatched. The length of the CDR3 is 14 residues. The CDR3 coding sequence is TGCAGCGTTGAAGGGGGGACAGGGGGCACTGAAGCTTTCTTT. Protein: CSVEGGTGGTEAFF.

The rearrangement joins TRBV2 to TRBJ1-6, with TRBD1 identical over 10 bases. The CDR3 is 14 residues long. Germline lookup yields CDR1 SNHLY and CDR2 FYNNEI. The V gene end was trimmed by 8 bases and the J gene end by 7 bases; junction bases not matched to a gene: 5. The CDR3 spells CASSDRGLNSPLHF. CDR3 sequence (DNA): TGTGCCAGCTCCGACAGGGGGCTCAATTCACCCCTCCACTTT. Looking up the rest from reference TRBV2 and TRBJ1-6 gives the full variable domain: EPEVTQTPSHQVTQMGQEVILRCVPISNHLYFYWYRQILGQKVEFLVSFYNNEISEKSEIFDDQFSVERPDGSNFTLKIRSTKLEDSAMYFCASSDRGLNSPLHFGNGTRLTVT.

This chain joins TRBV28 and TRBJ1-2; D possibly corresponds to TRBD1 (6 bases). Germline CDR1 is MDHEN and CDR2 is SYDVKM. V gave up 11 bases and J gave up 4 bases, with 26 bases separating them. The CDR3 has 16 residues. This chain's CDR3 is CALGGAADRSAYGYTF. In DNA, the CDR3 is TGTGCCCTCGGGGGGGCCGCGGATCGTAGTGCCTATGGCTACACCTTC.

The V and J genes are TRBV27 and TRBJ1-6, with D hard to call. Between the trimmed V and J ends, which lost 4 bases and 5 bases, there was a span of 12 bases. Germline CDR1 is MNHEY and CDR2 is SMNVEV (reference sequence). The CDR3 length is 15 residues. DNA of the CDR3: TGTGCCAGCAGTTCAGGAAGGATGGATAATTCACCCCTCCACTTT. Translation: CASSSGRMDNSPLHF.

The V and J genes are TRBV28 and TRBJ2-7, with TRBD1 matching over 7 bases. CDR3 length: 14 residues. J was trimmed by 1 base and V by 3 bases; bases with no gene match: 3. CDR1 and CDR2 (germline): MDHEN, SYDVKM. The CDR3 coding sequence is TGTGCCAGCAGTTTTACAGGGGTGTCCTACGAGCAGTACTTC. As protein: CASSFTGVSYEQYF.

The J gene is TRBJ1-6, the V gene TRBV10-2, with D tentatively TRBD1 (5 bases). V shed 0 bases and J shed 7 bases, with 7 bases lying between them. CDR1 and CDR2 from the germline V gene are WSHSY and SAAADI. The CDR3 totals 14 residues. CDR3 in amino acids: CASSESKGNSPLHF. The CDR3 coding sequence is TGCGCCAGCAGTGAGTCGAAGGGGAATTCACCCCTCCACTTT.

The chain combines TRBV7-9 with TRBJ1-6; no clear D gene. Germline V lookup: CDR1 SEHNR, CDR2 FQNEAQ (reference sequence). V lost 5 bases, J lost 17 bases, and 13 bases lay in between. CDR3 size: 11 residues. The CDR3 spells CASSPIHEIHF. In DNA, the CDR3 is TGTGCCAGCAGCCCGATACACGAAATCCACTTT.

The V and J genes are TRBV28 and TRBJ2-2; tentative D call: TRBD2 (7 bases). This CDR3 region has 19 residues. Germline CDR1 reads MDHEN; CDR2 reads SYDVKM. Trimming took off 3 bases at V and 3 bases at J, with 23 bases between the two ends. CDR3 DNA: TGTGCCAGCAGTTTTAAGGGGGAGGGGGTAAGGAGTTACACCGGGGAGCTGTTTTTT. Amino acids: CASSFKGEGVRSYTGELFF.

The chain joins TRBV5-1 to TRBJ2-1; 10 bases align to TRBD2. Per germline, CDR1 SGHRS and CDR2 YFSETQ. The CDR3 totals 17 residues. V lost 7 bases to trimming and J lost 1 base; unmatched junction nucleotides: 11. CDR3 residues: CASARGGTSASYNEQFF. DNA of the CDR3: TGCGCCAGCGCACGAGGAGGGACTAGCGCTTCCTACAATGAGCAGTTCTTC.

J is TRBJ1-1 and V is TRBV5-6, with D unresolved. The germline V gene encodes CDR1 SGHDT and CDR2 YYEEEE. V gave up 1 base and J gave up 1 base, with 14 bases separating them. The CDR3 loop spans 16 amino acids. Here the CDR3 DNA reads TGTGCCAGCAGCTTGCGGTTTGGGCCGCCGAACACTGAAGCTTTCTTT. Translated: CASSLRFGPPNTEAFF. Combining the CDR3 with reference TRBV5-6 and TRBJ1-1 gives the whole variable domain DAGVTQSPTHLIKTRGQQVTLRCSPKSGHDTVSWYQQALGQGPQFIFQYYEEEERQRGNFPDRFSGHQFPNYSSELNVNALLLGDSALYLCASSLRFGPPNTEAFFGQGTRLTVV.

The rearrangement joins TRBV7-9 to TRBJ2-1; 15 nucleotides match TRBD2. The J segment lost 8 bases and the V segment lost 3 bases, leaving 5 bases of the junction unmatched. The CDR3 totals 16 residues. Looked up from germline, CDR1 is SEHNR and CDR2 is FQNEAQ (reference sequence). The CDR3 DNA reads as TGTGCCAGCAGCTTCGGACTAGCGGGGGGGTGGGATGAGCAGTTCTTC. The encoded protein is CASSFGLAGGWDEQFF. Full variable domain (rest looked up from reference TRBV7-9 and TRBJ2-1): DTGVSQNPRHKITKRGQNVTFRCDPISEHNRLYWYRQTLGQGPEFLTYFQNEAQLEKSRLLSDRFSAERPKGSFSTLEIQRTEQGDSAMYLCASSFGLAGGWDEQFFGPGTRLTVL.

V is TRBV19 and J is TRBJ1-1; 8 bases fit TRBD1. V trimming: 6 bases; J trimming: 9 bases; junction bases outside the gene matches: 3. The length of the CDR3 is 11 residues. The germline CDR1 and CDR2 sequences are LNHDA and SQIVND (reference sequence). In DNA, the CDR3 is TGTGCCAGTAGGACAGGGGTAAAAGCTTTCTTT. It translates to CASRTGVKAFF.

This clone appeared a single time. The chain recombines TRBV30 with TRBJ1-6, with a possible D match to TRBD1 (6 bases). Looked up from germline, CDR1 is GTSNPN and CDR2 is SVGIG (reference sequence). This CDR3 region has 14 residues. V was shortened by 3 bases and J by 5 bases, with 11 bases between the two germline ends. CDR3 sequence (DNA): TGTGCCTGGAGCCCTGGACAGAATAATTCACCCCTCCACTTT. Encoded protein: CAWSPGQNNSPLHF.

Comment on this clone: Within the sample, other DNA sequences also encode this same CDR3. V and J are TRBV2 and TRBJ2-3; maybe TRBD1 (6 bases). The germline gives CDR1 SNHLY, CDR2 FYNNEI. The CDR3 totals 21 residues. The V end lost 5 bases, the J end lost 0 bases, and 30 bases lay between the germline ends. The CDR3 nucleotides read TGTGCCAGCAGTCTGTCGGTGGGTGCGGGCTGGGGACAAACTAGCACAGATACGCAGTATTTT. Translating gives CASSLSVGAGWGQTSTDTQYF.

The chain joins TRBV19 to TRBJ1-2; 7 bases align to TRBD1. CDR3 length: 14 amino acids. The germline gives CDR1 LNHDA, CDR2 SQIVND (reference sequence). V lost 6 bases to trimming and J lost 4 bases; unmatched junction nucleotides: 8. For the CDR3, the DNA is TGTGCCAGTAGGACGGACAGGTCCTTCTATGGCTACACCTTC. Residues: CASRTDRSFYGYTF. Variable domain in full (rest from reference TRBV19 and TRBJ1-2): DGGITQSPKYLFRKEGQNVTLSCEQNLNHDAMYWYRQDPGQGLRLIYYSQIVNDFQKGDIAEGYSVSREKKESFPLTVTSAQKNPTAFYLCASRTDRSFYGYTFGSGTRLTVV.

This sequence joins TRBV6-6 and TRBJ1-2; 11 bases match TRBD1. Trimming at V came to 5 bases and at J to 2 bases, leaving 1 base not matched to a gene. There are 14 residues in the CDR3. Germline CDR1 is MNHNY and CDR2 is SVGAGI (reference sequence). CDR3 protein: CASSRDRGNYGYTF. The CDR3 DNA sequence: TGTGCCAGCAGTCGGGACAGGGGGAACTATGGCTACACCTTC.

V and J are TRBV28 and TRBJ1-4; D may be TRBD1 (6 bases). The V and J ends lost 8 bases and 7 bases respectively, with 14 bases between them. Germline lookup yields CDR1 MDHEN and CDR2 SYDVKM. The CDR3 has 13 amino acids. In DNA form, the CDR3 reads TGTGCCAGCCGCCTCGGGGGGCGTGAAAAACTGTTTTTT. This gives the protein CASRLGGREKLFF.

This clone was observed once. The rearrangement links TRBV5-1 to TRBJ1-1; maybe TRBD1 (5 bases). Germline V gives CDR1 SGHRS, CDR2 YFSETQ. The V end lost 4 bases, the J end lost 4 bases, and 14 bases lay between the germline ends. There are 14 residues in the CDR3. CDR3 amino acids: CASSPRDWATEAFF. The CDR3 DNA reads TGCGCCAGCAGCCCCAGGGACTGGGCCACTGAAGCTTTCTTT.

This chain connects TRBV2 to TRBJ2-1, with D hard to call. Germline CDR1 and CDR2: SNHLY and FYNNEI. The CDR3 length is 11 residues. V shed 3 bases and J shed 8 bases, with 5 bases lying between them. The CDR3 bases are TGTGCCAGCAGTGAGAGGTATGAGCAGTTCTTC. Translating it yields CASSERYEQFF.